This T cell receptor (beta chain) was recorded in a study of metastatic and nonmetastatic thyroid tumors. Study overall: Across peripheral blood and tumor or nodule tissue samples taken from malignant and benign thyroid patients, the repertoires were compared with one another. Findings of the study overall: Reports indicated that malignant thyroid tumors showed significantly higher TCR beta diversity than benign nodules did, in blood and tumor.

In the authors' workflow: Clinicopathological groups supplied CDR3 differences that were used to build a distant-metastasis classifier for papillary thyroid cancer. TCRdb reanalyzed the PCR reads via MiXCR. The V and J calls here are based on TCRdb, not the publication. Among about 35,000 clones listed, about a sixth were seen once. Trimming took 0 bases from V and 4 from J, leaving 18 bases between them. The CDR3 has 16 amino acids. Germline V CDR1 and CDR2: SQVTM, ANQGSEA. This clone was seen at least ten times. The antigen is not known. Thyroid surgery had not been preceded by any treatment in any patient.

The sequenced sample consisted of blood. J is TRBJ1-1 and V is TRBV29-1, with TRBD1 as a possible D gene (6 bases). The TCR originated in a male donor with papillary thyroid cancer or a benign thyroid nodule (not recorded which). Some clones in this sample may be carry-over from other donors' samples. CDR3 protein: CSVEDPSGGAGTEAFF. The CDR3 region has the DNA TGCAGCGTTGAAGATCCCTCGGGGGGCGCAGGCACTGAAGCTTTCTTT.